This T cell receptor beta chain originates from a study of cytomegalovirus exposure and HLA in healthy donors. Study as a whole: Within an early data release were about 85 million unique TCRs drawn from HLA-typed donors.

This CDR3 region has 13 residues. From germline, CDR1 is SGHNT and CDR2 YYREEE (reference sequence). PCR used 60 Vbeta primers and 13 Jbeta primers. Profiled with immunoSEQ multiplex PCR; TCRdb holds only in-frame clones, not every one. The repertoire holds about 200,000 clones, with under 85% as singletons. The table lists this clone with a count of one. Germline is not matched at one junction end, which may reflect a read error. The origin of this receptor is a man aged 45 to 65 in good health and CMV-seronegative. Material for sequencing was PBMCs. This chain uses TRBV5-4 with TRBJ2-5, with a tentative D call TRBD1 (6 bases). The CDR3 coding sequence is TGTGCCAGCAGTTTGGACAGTCAAGAGACCCAGTACTTC. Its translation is CASSLDSQETQYF.